Below are 13 T cell receptor beta chains sequenced from a single sample in a study of blood T cell repertoires in COVID-19. Using immunoSEQ multiplex PCR, the repertoire was profiled, and TCRdb retains in-frame clones only, with some absent. The profile shows 150,000 to 200,000 clones, about 75% of them singletons. Sequencing was performed on peripheral blood. The origin of the receptors is a woman between 70 and 85 years old with acute or convalescent COVID-19.

Only one count was recorded for this clone. The chain recombines TRBV19 with TRBJ2-7; D not certain. Germline V CDR1 and CDR2: LNHDA, SQIVND (reference sequence). The CDR3 extends over 15 amino acids. The V end was cut by 6 bases, the J end by 0 bases, with 15 bases between. The CDR3 nucleotides are TGTGCCAGTAGAGGTCTAACTTCTAGCTCCTACGAGCAGTACTTC. As protein: CASRGLTSSSYEQYF.

CDR3 nucleotides: TGTGCCAGCAGTGAATCTCACAGGGGGAATTCACCCCTCCACTTT. It codes for CASSESHRGNSPLHF. The V and J genes are TRBV2 and TRBJ1-6; 8 bases are shared with TRBD1. The CDR3 runs 15 residues. Germline CDR1 is SNHLY and CDR2 is FYNNEI. The J segment lost 7 bases and the V segment lost 2 bases, leaving 4 bases of the junction unmatched.

The rearrangement links TRBV5-8 to TRBJ2-2, with a possible D match to TRBD1 (5 bases). V was pared by 6 bases and J by 5 bases, with 11 bases between. Germline-derived CDR1 and CDR2 are SGHTS and YDEGEE. There are 13 residues in the CDR3. CDR3 in DNA: TGTGCCAGCAAGTCTAGGGGAACCGGGGAGCTGTTTTTT. As protein: CASKSRGTGELFF. The variable domain in full, completed from reference TRBV5-8 and TRBJ2-2, reads EAGVTQSPTHLIKTRGQQATLRCSPISGHTSVYWYQQALGLGLQFLLWYDEGEERNRGNFPPRFSGRQFPNYSSELNVNALELEDSALYLCASKSRGTGELFFGEGSRLTVL.

The chain uses TRBV5-6 and TRBJ2-7; D call uncertain. V was pared by 3 bases and J by 5 bases, with 9 bases between. The CDR3 totals 12 residues. Germline values: CDR1 SGHDT, CDR2 YYEEEE. In DNA, the CDR3 is TGTGCCAGCAGCTGGGCCCGTGACGAGCAGTACTTC. Amino acid sequence: CASSWARDEQYF. The entire variable domain, with the rest obtained from reference TRBV5-6 and TRBJ2-7, is as follows: DAGVTQSPTHLIKTRGQQVTLRCSPKSGHDTVSWYQQALGQGPQFIFQYYEEEERQRGNFPDRFSGHQFPNYSSELNVNALLLGDSALYLCASSWARDEQYFGPGTRLTVT.

The chain carries TRBV6-5 and TRBJ2-7; 7 bases line up with TRBD2. The V segment lost 8 bases and the J segment 2 bases; nucleotides outside the gene matches: 9. CDR1 and CDR2 from the germline V gene are MNHEY and SVGAGI. CDR3 length: 14 amino acids. CDR3 region: CASVWREPPYEQYF. DNA for the CDR3: TGTGCCAGCGTTTGGCGGGAGCCGCCCTACGAGCAGTACTTC.

The rearrangement links TRBV6-5 to TRBJ1-6; a possible D gene is TRBD1 (5 bases). Germline CDR1 and CDR2: MNHEY and SVGAGI. V lost 5 bases to trimming and J lost 10 bases, with 15 bases between them. CDR3 size: 14 residues. The CDR3 sequence: CASSPREGDSPLHF. The CDR3 coding sequence is TGTGCCAGCAGTCCCAGGGAGGGAGACTCACCCCTCCACTTT.

This clone has just a few counts. This chain connects TRBV11-1 to TRBJ2-4; 7 bases map to TRBD2. This CDR3 contains 16 residues. Germline V gives CDR1 SGHAT, CDR2 FQDESV (reference sequence). J gave up 1 base and V 5 bases, and 8 bases lay outside the gene matches. The CDR3 sequence: CASSHRAGRAKNIQYF. CDR3 DNA sequence: TGTGCCAGCAGCCACAGAGCGGGGAGGGCCAAAAACATTCAGTACTTC.

This chain uses TRBV2 with TRBJ2-7; 7 nucleotides line up with TRBD2. The germline CDR1 and CDR2 sequences are SNHLY and FYNNEI. The CDR3 extends over 13 amino acids. V lost 4 bases and J lost 7; bases outside the gene matches: 7. DNA of the CDR3: TGTGCCAGCAGTGGACTAGCAATTGGTGAGCAGTACTTC. Amino acid sequence: CASSGLAIGEQYF.

In this sample, this clone turned up a few times. V is TRBV13 and J is TRBJ2-3; 11 nucleotides agree with TRBD2. The CDR3 totals 16 residues. The V and J ends lost 5 bases and 3 bases, in that order; junction bases with no gene match: 7. Germline assignment: CDR1 PRHDT and CDR2 FYEKMQ (reference sequence). This chain's CDR3 is CASSPVGLAVTDTQYF. Here the CDR3 DNA reads TGTGCCAGCAGCCCAGTGGGACTAGCGGTTACAGATACGCAGTATTTT.

The chain links TRBV11-3 to TRBJ2-7, with D tentatively TRBD1 (5 bases). CDR1 and CDR2 from the germline V gene are SGHNT and YENEEA. The V gene lost 3 bases and the J gene lost 4 bases, with 10 bases spanning the gap. The CDR3 sequence is 13 residues long. The CDR3: CASSLTTEYEQYF. The CDR3 DNA follows: TGTGCCAGCAGCTTGACGACAGAATACGAGCAGTACTTC.

This chain uses TRBV2 with TRBJ2-6; TRBD1 might be the D (6 bases). CDR3 length: 14 amino acids. With 9 bases removed from V and 0 bases from J, the gap between germline ends came to 9 bases. Germline CDR1 is SNHLY and CDR2 is FYNNEI. The chain's CDR3 is CASIQGSGANVLTF. CDR3 in DNA: TGTGCCAGTATACAGGGCTCTGGGGCCAACGTCCTGACTTTC.

This chain uses TRBV20-1 with TRBJ1-2; unclear D gene. The CDR3 consists of 12 residues. The germline V and J ends were trimmed by 3 bases and 3 bases, with 8 bases remaining between them. The germline V gene encodes CDR1 DFQATT and CDR2 SNEGSKA (reference sequence). CDR3 region: CSASDPYYGYTF. Here the CDR3 DNA reads TGCAGTGCTAGTGACCCTTACTATGGCTACACCTTC.

The chain is built from TRBV20-1 and TRBJ1-6, with D possibly being TRBD1 (5 bases). Per the germline V gene, CDR1 is DFQATT and CDR2 is SNEGSKA (reference sequence). The CDR3 loop spans 13 amino acids. The V gene lost 3 bases and the J gene lost 10 bases, with 13 bases spanning the gap. Here the CDR3 DNA reads TGCAGTGCTAGTGATCAGGGAGGCTCACCCCTCCACTTT. Translated, it gives CSASDQGGSPLHF.